The TCR beta chain under discussion was sequenced for a study of T cell responses to AZD1222 COVID-19 vaccine. Overall study results and limits: Reportedly, close to half of spike-specific TCRs are directed against unmutated variant regions. Donors were largely white British and mainly female; clonal diversity was possibly underestimated. Sampled repertoires all dated from after the peak T cell response. Only a handful of AZD1222 recipients were seropositive at baseline.

The CDR3 spans 13 residues. Germline V gene lookup returns CDR1 MNHEY and CDR2 SVGAGI. Trimming removed 4 bases at V and 3 bases at J, with 10 bases between. Sequenced by immunoSEQ multiplex PCR; TCRdb stores in-frame clones only, minus some. Of 110,000 or so clones detected, 85% to 90% appear once; the ten largest clones hold 6.5% to 7.5%. This clone has only a few counts. Its antigen is still unknown. The chain employs TRBV6-5 and TRBJ2-7; D is possibly TRBD1 (6 bases). The clonotype comes from an adult who received the AZD1222 COVID-19 vaccine. Here the sequenced sample was peripheral blood, taken 28 days after the second AZD1222 dose. This CDR3 is CASSFRGRYEQYF. The CDR3 nucleotides read TGTGCCAGCAGTTTCAGGGGTCGCTACGAGCAGTACTTC.